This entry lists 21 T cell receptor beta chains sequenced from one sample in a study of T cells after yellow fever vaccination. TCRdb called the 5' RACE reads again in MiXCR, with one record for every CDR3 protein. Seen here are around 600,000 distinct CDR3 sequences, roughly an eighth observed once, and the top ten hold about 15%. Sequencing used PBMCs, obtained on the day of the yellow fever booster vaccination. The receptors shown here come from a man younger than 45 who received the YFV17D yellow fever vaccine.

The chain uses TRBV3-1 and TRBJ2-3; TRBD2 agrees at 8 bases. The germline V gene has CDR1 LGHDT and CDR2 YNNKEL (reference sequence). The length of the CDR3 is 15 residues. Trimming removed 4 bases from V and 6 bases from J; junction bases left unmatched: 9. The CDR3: CASSRGAGGWDTQYF. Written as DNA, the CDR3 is TGTGCCAGCAGCCGCGGGGCGGGGGGCTGGGATACGCAGTATTTT.

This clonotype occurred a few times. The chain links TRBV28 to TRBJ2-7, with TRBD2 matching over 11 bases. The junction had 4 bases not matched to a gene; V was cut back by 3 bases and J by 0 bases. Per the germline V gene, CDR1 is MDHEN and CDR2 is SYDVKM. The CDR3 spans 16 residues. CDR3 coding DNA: TGTGCCAGCAGTTTCCCTCTAGCGGGAGGCTCCTACGAGCAGTACTTC. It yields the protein CASSFPLAGGSYEQYF.

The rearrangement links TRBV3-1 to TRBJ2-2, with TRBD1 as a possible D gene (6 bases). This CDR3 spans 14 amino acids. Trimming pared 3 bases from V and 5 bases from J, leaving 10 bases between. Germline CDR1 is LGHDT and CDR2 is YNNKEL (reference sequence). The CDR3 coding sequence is TGTGCCAGCAGCCAGGGGGCGAGGACCGGGGAGCTGTTTTTT. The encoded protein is CASSQGARTGELFF.

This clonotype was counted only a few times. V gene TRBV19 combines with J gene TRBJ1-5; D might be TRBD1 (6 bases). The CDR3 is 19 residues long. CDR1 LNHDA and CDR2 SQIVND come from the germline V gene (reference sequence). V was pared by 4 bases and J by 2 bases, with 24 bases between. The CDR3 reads CASSTVARGGLGGNQPQHF. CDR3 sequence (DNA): TGTGCCAGTAGTACCGTAGCCAGGGGAGGGCTTGGTGGCAATCAGCCCCAGCATTTT.

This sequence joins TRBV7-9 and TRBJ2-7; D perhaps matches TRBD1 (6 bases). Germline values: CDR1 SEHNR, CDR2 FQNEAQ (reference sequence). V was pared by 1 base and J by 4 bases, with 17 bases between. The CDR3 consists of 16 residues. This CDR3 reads CASSLDRAGSLYEQYF. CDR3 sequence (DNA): TGTGCCAGCAGCTTAGACAGGGCCGGGTCCCTATACGAGCAGTACTTC.

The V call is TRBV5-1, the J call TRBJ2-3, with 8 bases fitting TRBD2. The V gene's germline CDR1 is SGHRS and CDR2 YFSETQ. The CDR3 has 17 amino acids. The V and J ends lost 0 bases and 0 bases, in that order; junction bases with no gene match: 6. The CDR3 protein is CASSLVTSGSSTDTQYF. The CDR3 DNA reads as TGCGCCAGCAGCTTGGTAACTAGCGGCTCTAGCACAGATACGCAGTATTTT. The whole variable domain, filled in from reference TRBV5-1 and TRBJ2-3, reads KAGVTQTPRYLIKTRGQQVTLSCSPISGHRSVSWYQQTPGQGLQFLFEYFSETQRNKGNFPGRFSGRQFSNSRSEMNVSTLELGDSALYLCASSLVTSGSSTDTQYFGPGTRLTVL.

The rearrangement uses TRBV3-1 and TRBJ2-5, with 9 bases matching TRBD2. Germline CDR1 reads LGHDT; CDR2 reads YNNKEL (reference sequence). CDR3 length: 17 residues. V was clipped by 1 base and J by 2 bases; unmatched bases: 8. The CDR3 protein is CASSQGTSGRLQETQYF. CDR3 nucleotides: TGTGCCAGCAGCCAAGGCACTAGCGGGCGCCTGCAAGAGACCCAGTACTTC.

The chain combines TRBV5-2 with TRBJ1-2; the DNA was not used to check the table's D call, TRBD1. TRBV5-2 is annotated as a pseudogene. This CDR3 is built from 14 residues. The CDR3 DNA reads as TGTGCCATCGGCCCGGGGCAGCCCAACTATGGCTACACCTTC. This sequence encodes CAIGPGQPNYGYTF.

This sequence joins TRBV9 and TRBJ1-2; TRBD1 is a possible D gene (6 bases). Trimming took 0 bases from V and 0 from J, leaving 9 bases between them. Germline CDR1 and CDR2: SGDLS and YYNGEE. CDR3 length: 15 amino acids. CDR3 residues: CASSVVDSPNYGYTF. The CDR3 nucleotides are TGTGCCAGCAGCGTAGTGGACAGCCCTAACTATGGCTACACCTTC.

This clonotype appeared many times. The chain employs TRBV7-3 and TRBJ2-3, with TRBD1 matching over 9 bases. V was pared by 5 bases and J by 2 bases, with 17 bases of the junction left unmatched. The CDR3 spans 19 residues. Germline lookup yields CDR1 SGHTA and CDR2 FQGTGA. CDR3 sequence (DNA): TGTGCCAGCAGCGGACCTGGGACAGGGACATCCTCGCCCACAGATACGCAGTATTTT. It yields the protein CASSGPGTGTSSPTDTQYF.

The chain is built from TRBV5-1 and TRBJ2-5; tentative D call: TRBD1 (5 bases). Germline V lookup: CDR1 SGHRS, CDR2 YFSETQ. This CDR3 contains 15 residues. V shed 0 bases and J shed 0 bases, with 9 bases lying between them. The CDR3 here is CASSLVTAHQETQYF. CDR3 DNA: TGCGCCAGCAGCTTGGTGACAGCTCACCAAGAGACCCAGTACTTC.

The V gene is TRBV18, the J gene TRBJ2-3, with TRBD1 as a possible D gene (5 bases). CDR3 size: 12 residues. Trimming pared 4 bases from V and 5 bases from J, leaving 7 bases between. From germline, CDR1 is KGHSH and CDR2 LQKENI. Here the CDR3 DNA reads TGTGCCAGCTCACACGACAGAGATACGCAGTATTTT. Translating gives CASSHDRDTQYF. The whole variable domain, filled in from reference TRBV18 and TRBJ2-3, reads NAGVMQNPRHLVRRRGQEARLRCSPMKGHSHVYWYRQLPEEGLKFMVYLQKENIIDESGMPKERFSAEFPKEGPSILRIQQVVRGDSAAYFCASSHDRDTQYFGPGTRLTVL.

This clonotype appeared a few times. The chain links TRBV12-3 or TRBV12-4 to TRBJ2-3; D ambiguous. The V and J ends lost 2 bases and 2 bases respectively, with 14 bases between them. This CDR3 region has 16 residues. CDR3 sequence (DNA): TGTGCCAGCAGTTTATTCCCAGTGGGGAACACAGATACGCAGTATTTT. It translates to CASSLFPVGNTDTQYF.

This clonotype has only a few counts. The CDR3 region is CASSGSGAHSGANVLTF. The DNA of the CDR3 is TGTGCCAGCAGCGGCAGTGGGGCTCACTCTGGGGCCAACGTCCTGACTTTC. J is TRBJ2-6 and V is TRBV9; TRBD1 is a possible D gene (5 bases). CDR1 and CDR2 (germline): SGDLS, YYNGEE. The CDR3 covers 17 residues. Between the trimmed V and J ends, which lost 3 bases and 0 bases, there was a span of 13 bases.

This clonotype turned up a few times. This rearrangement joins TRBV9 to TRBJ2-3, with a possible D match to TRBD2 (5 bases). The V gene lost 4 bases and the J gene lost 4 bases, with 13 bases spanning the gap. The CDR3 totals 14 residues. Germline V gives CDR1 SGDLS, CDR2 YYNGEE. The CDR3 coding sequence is TGTGCCAGCAGCTCAGGTCAGAGGGCAGATACGCAGTATTTT. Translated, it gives CASSSGQRADTQYF.

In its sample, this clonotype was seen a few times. CDR3 DNA: TGCAGTGCGGAGACTGACAGGGTTGACTATGGCTACACCTTC. Translating it yields CSAETDRVDYGYTF. The chain uses TRBV20-1 and TRBJ1-2, with 7 bases matching TRBD1. This CDR3 contains 14 residues. With 6 bases clipped from V and 3 bases from J, the junction kept 10 bases outside the gene matches. CDR1 and CDR2 (germline): DFQATT, SNEGSKA (reference sequence).

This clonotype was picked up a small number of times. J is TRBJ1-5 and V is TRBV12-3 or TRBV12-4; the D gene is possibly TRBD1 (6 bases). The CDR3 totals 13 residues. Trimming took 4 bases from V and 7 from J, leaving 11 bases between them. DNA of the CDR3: TGTGCCAGCAGTTGGGGGGCTGAGCAGCCCCAGCATTTT. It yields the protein CASSWGAEQPQHF.

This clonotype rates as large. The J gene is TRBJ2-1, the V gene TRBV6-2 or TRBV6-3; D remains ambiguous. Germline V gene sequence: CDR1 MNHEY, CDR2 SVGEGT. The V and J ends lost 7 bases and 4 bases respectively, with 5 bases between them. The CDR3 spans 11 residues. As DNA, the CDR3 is TGTGCCAGCAATAAATACAATGAGCAGTTCTTC. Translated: CASNKYNEQFF.

CDR3 amino acids: CASSLSTSYNEQFF. For the CDR3, the DNA is TGTGCCAGCAGCTTAAGCACTAGCTACAATGAGCAGTTCTTC. V usage is TRBV7-9 and J usage is TRBJ2-1; perhaps TRBD2 as D (5 bases). This CDR3 region has 14 residues. V was pared by 2 bases and J by 3 bases, with 8 bases between. The germline CDR1 and CDR2 sequences are SEHNR and FQNEAQ (reference sequence).

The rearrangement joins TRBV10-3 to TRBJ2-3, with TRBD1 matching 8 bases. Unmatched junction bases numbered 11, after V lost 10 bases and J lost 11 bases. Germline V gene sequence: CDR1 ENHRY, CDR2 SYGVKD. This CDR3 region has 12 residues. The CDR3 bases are TGTGCCACCGGCGAAGCAGGGGGCGGGCAGTATTTT. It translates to CATGEAGGGQYF.

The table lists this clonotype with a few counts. CDR3: CASSQDSGEADTQYF. The DNA of the CDR3 is TGCGCCAGCAGCCAAGATTCGGGAGAGGCAGATACGCAGTATTTT. The chain has TRBV4-3 and TRBJ2-3, with D possibly TRBD2 on 6 matching bases. The CDR3 length is 15 residues. The V end was cut by 0 bases, the J end by 4 bases, with 11 bases between. From germline, CDR1 is LGHNA and CDR2 YSLEER.